The present T cell receptor beta chain was sequenced within a study of T cells in women clearing cervical HPV infection. Study in general: Controls gave blood once infection was undetectable; cases at lesion identification.

Using immunoSEQ multiplex PCR, the repertoire was profiled, and TCRdb retains in-frame clones only, with some absent. The table lists roughly 32,000 clones. Findings and caveats of the study: Combining TCR richness with V gene abundances gave approximately 0.8 AUC.

The V gene's germline CDR1 is SGHRS and CDR2 YFSETQ. The V and J ends lost 9 bases and 2 bases, in that order; junction bases with no gene match: 8. CDR3 size: 15 residues. With respect to this clone: Antigen: not known. The missing CDR3 end, 3 residues past where the read stops, is filled in from the germline J gene.

V and J are TRBV5-1 and TRBJ2-2, with 9 bases aligning to TRBD2. This TCR came from a woman between 18 and 70 years old with a cervical HPV16 infection that either progressed to CIN3+ or cleared (not recorded which). Sequencing was carried out using blood buffy coat. The CDR3 loop is CATNPSGINTGELFF. The sequenced CDR3 bases are TGCGCCACCAACCCTAGCGGGATTAACACCGGGGAG.